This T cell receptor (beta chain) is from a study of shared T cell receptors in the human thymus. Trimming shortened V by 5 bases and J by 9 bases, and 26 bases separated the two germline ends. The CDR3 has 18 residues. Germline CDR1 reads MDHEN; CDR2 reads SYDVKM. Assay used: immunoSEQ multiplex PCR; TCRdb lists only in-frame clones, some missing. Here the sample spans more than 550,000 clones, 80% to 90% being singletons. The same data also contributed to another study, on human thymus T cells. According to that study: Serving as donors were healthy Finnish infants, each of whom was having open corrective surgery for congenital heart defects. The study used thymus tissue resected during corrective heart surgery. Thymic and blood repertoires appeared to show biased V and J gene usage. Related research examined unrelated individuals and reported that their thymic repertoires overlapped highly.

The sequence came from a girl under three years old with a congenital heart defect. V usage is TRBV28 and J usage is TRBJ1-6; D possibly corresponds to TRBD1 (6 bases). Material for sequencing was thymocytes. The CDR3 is CASSHNDRTGKKSSPLHF. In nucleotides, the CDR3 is TGTGCCAGCAGTCATAACGACCGCACAGGGAAAAAAAGTTCACCCCTCCACTTT.